The T cell receptor (beta chain) under discussion was sequenced for a study of immune cell composition in non-small cell lung cancer. Study details: Most cases were lung adenocarcinoma or squamous cell carcinoma.

Normal lung sampling was at least 3 cm from the tumour, as distant as possible. DNA was extracted from unsorted cell suspensions stored frozen. A word on this clone: The antigen is undetermined.

Study-wide points: TIL tumour reactivity correlated with maximal tumour-associated clone frequency in adenocarcinoma. Tumour TCR-beta clonality was not significantly tied to smoking pack-years.

Some clones are missing from TCRdb's copy, which holds only in-frame ones; the method was immunoSEQ multiplex PCR. The profile covers under 6,500 clones, with 71% appearing a single time and under 6% taken by the ten largest. The origin of this receptor is a human donor with non-small cell lung cancer. Sequencing input: non-adjacent lung tissue.

DNA of the CDR3: TGCAGCGTTGAAAGGCAGGGTGACGAAAAACTGTTTTTT. Its protein product is CSVERQGDEKLFF. The V gene is TRBV29-1, the J gene TRBJ1-4; D is perhaps TRBD1 (5 bases). Trimming took off 2 bases at V and 8 bases at J, with 12 bases between the two ends. The germline V gene encodes CDR1 SQVTM and CDR2 ANQGSEA. The CDR3 totals 13 residues.